Presented here are 26 T cell receptor beta chains from one specimen sequenced in a study of blood T cell repertoires in COVID-19. The data were produced by immunoSEQ multiplex PCR, yet TCRdb's version contains in-frame clones alone and is incomplete. The sample has some 90,000 clones, roughly 90% seen once; the top ten hold 1.2%. Sequenced sample: peripheral blood. These receptors all stem from a man older than 75 with active or convalescent COVID-19.

The CDR3 coding sequence is TGTGCCAGCAGTTCAGGGTCCTACGAGCAGTACTTC. It is translated as CASSSGSYEQYF. J is TRBJ2-7 and V is TRBV28; a possible D gene is TRBD1 (5 bases). This CDR3 has 12 amino acids. Germline V CDR1 and CDR2: MDHEN, SYDVKM. Deletions cut 4 bases from V and 1 base from J, with 5 bases between.

The chain's CDR3 is CASSPRGWDYEQYF. CDR3 nucleotide sequence: TGTGCCAGCTCACCACGGGGCTGGGACTACGAGCAGTACTTC. The chain has TRBV18 and TRBJ2-7; D may be TRBD1 (5 bases). V was trimmed by 1 base and J by 3 bases, leaving 10 bases between them. The length of the CDR3 is 14 residues. Germline V gene lookup returns CDR1 KGHSH and CDR2 LQKENI.

The chain carries TRBV5-4 and TRBJ2-1; TRBD2 agrees at 12 bases. Germline assignment: CDR1 SGHNT and CDR2 YYREEE (reference sequence). The V and J ends lost 0 bases and 9 bases, in that order; junction bases with no gene match: 4. The CDR3 covers 15 residues. Written as DNA, the CDR3 is TGTGCCAGCAGCTTGGCGGCTAGCGGGAGGGGTGAGCAGTTCTTC. Its protein is CASSLAASGRGEQFF.

The chain links TRBV11-2 to TRBJ2-1, with a possible D match to TRBD2 (5 bases). Trimming took off 1 base at V and 7 bases at J, with 11 bases between the two ends. CDR3 size: 14 residues. CDR1 is SGHAT and CDR2 is FQNNGV in the germline V gene. This CDR3 is CASSLGGRWNEQFF. The CDR3 nucleotides read TGTGCCAGCAGCTTAGGCGGGCGGTGGAATGAGCAGTTCTTC.

This clone was observed once. This sequence joins TRBV30 and TRBJ1-5, with 9 bases aligning to TRBD1. V lost 2 bases, J lost 3 bases, and 8 bases stayed unmatched. The germline gives CDR1 GTSNPN, CDR2 SVGIG (reference sequence). The CDR3 length is 16 residues. CDR3 coding DNA: TGTGCCTGGAGTCCATTCGGGACAGGGCCCAATCAGCCCCAGCATTTT. Translating it yields CAWSPFGTGPNQPQHF.

In its sample, this clone was seen a few times. The V call is TRBV7-3, the J call TRBJ2-1; no clear D gene. The CDR3 is made up of 14 amino acids. Per germline, CDR1 SGHTA and CDR2 FQGTGA. V lost 4 bases and J lost 9, with 16 bases in between. The DNA of the CDR3 is TGTGCCAGCAGCTCCCCTCTAGAGAGTAGTGAGCAGTTCTTC. It codes for CASSSPLESSEQFF.

The chain is built from TRBV10-3 and TRBJ2-5; 10 nucleotides agree with TRBD2. Trimming removed 4 bases from V and 5 bases from J; junction bases left unmatched: 7. The CDR3 runs to 15 residues. CDR1 is ENHRY and CDR2 is SYGVKD in the germline V gene. The CDR3 region has the DNA TGTGCCATCAGTGTCAAGAGCGGGAGGGCGGAGACCCAGTACTTC. This encodes CAISVKSGRAETQYF.

The V gene is TRBV19, the J gene TRBJ2-1; TRBD2 matches 7 bases. V shed 4 bases, J shed 7 bases, and the junction held 7 bases outside the gene matches. This CDR3 is built from 14 residues. Looked up from germline, CDR1 is LNHDA and CDR2 is SQIVND (reference sequence). CDR3 sequence: CASSTGTTVNEQFF. CDR3 bases: TGTGCCAGTAGTACCGGGACTACCGTGAATGAGCAGTTCTTC.

The chain uses TRBV6-5 and TRBJ1-6; 9 bases agree with TRBD1. Trimming cost V 6 bases and J 5 bases; bases outside gene matches: 5. The CDR3 extends over 15 amino acids. CDR1 is MNHEY and CDR2 is SVGAGI in the germline V gene. This chain's CDR3 is CASRWGQGHNSPLHF. The CDR3 coding sequence is TGTGCCAGCAGATGGGGACAGGGCCATAATTCACCCCTCCACTTT.

This sequence joins TRBV24-1 and TRBJ2-1; 9 nucleotides line up with TRBD2. CDR1 is KGHDR and CDR2 is SFDVKD in the germline V gene. The CDR3 is 16 amino acids. V dropped 3 bases and J dropped 7; count of bases not matched to a gene: 9. The CDR3: CATSDRTSAPGNEQFF. In nucleotides, the CDR3 is TGTGCCACCAGTGATCGGACTAGCGCCCCGGGGAATGAGCAGTTCTTC.

The chain combines TRBV7-6 with TRBJ2-1, with 7 bases identical to TRBD1. J gave up 3 bases and V 4 bases, and 6 bases lay outside the gene matches. The CDR3 has 15 amino acids. Germline CDR1 is SGHVS and CDR2 is FNYEAQ. In DNA form, the CDR3 reads TGTGCCAGCAGCTCGGGACAGATAATCTACAATGAGCAGTTCTTC. It codes for CASSSGQIIYNEQFF.

The chain is built from TRBV4-3 and TRBJ1-1; TRBD1 agrees at 7 bases. Per the germline V gene, CDR1 is LGHNA and CDR2 is YSLEER. V was clipped by 3 bases and J by 4 bases; unmatched bases: 5. The CDR3 contains 14 residues. The CDR3: CASSQTGPFTEAFF. The DNA for the CDR3 is TGCGCCAGCAGCCAGACAGGGCCTTTCACTGAAGCTTTCTTT.

In its sample, this clone was seen a few times. One end of the junction does not line up with germline, which may come from a read error. V is TRBV18 and J is TRBJ2-1; D gene ambiguous. Germline values: CDR1 KGHSH, CDR2 LQKENI. The CDR3 is 14 residues long. In DNA, the CDR3 is TGTGCCAGCGCACCGCAGAGCGCCCACAATGAGCAGTTCTTC. Protein: CASAPQSAHNEQFF.

The chain uses TRBV20-1 and TRBJ2-1, with 11 bases lining up with TRBD2. Unmatched junction bases numbered 8, after V lost 3 bases and J lost 7 bases. The CDR3 loop spans 15 amino acids. Germline V gene sequence: CDR1 DFQATT, CDR2 SNEGSKA (reference sequence). This chain's CDR3 is CSASGTSGNVNEQFF. The CDR3 bases are TGCAGTGCTAGTGGGACTAGCGGTAATGTTAATGAGCAGTTCTTC.

This clone was detected a few times. The V and J genes are TRBV25-1 and TRBJ2-1, with a weak D call TRBD2 (5 bases). Germline V gene lookup returns CDR1 MGHDK and CDR2 SYGVNS. The CDR3 is 18 amino acids. V was cut by 6 bases and J by 0 bases, with 21 bases left in between. The CDR3 protein is CASSEKGLERSSYNEQFF. CDR3 sequence (DNA): TGTGCCAGCAGCGAAAAGGGCCTAGAGCGGAGCTCCTACAATGAGCAGTTCTTC.

This clone turned up a few times. The chain recombines TRBV28 with TRBJ2-7; 8 nucleotides line up with TRBD1. The CDR3 totals 13 residues. Germline V gene data show CDR1 as MDHEN and CDR2 as SYDVKM. V lost 6 bases to trimming and J lost 4 bases; unmatched junction nucleotides: 5. The CDR3 DNA sequence: TGTGCCAGCAGCCAGGGACAGGTGTACGAGCAGTACTTC. Encoded protein: CASSQGQVYEQYF.

The chain carries TRBV5-1 and TRBJ1-2, with TRBD1 matching 7 bases. Germline CDR1 SGHRS, CDR2 YFSETQ. The CDR3 loop spans 13 amino acids. V was pared by 4 bases and J by 4 bases, with 4 bases of the junction left unmatched. The CDR3 region has the DNA TGCGCCAGCAGCCCGGGACAGACCTATGGCTACACCTTC. Its protein is CASSPGQTYGYTF.

V and J are TRBV15 and TRBJ1-3; D remains unclear. The germline V gene encodes CDR1 LNHNV and CDR2 YYDKDF (reference sequence). The germline V and J ends were trimmed by 0 bases and 5 bases, with 5 bases remaining between them. The CDR3 is made up of 13 amino acids. The CDR3 loop reads CATSRDGRNTIYF. In DNA, the CDR3 is TGTGCCACCAGCAGAGATGGCAGAAACACCATATATTTT. The full variable domain, completed using reference TRBV15 and TRBJ1-3, is DAMVIQNPRYQVTQFGKPVTLSCSQTLNHNVMYWYQQKSSQAPKLLFHYYDKDFNNEADTPDNFQSRRPNTSFCFLDIRSPGLGDTAMYLCATSRDGRNTIYFGEGSWLTVV.

The chain employs TRBV15 and TRBJ1-4; 7 bases map to TRBD1. CDR1 and CDR2 (germline): LNHNV, YYDKDF (reference sequence). The junction had 8 bases not matched to a gene; V was cut back by 3 bases and J by 10 bases. The CDR3 consists of 14 residues. CDR3 sequence (DNA): TGTGCCACCAGCAGGAAGGGGGCCCTGGGAAAACTGTTTTTT. It is translated as CATSRKGALGKLFF.

The genes are TRBV2 and TRBJ1-1; D is uncertain. This CDR3 spans 12 amino acids. The V and J ends lost 4 bases and 7 bases respectively, with 10 bases between them. Germline values: CDR1 SNHLY, CDR2 FYNNEI. CDR3 in amino acids: CASSGAGGEAFF. The CDR3 DNA is TGTGCCAGCAGTGGGGCTGGAGGTGAAGCTTTCTTT.

This rearrangement joins TRBV7-8 to TRBJ2-2; 8 bases fit TRBD2. The V segment lost 5 bases and the J segment 6 bases; nucleotides outside the gene matches: 11. This CDR3 is 16 amino acids long. Per the germline V gene, CDR1 is SGHVS and CDR2 is FQNEAQ. The CDR3 DNA reads TGTGCCAGCAGCCAAAGTTCGGCGGGAGGAGCCGGGGAGCTGTTTTTT. It is translated as CASSQSSAGGAGELFF.

V usage is TRBV10-3 and J usage is TRBJ1-1, with unresolved D. Trimming removed 0 bases at V and 10 bases at J, with 12 bases between. Germline V lookup: CDR1 ENHRY, CDR2 SYGVKD. There are 13 residues in the CDR3. CDR3: CAISESIGSGAFF. The CDR3 nucleotides read TGTGCCATCAGTGAGTCTATCGGCTCAGGAGCTTTCTTT.

This rearrangement joins TRBV19 to TRBJ1-2, with 8 bases identical to TRBD1. CDR3 length: 12 residues. The V segment lost 6 bases and the J segment 8 bases; nucleotides outside the gene matches: 5. Per germline, CDR1 LNHDA and CDR2 SQIVND (reference sequence). This CDR3 is CASRPRGRGYTF. As DNA, the CDR3 is TGTGCCAGTAGGCCCAGGGGGCGAGGCTACACCTTC. Full variable domain (rest looked up from reference TRBV19 and TRBJ1-2): DGGITQSPKYLFRKEGQNVTLSCEQNLNHDAMYWYRQDPGQGLRLIYYSQIVNDFQKGDIAEGYSVSREKKESFPLTVTSAQKNPTAFYLCASRPRGRGYTFGSGTRLTVV.

The chain links TRBV2 to TRBJ2-7; 8 nucleotides line up with TRBD2. Germline V gene lookup returns CDR1 SNHLY and CDR2 FYNNEI. The CDR3 totals 14 residues. Trimming cost V 4 bases and J 4 bases; bases outside gene matches: 6. CDR3 sequence reads: CASSVDGRGYEQYF. The CDR3 DNA is TGTGCCAGCAGTGTTGACGGGAGGGGTTACGAGCAGTACTTC.

V usage is TRBV12-3 or TRBV12-4 and J usage is TRBJ1-5; D gene ambiguous. The CDR3 is 12 amino acids. V was cut by 1 base and J by 5 bases, with 3 bases left in between. CDR3 sequence reads: CASSLVDQPQHF. DNA for the CDR3: TGTGCCAGCAGTTTAGTCGATCAGCCCCAGCATTTT.

The rearrangement links TRBV11-3 to TRBJ2-5; D ambiguous. CDR3 length equals 14 residues. Germline lookup yields CDR1 SGHNT and CDR2 YENEEA. The V end was cut by 5 bases, the J end by 4 bases, with 14 bases between. CDR3: CASSRGSSGETQYF. The CDR3 DNA sequence: TGTGCCAGCAGCCGAGGAAGTTCGGGAGAGACCCAGTACTTC.